This T cell receptor beta chain was recovered during a study of T cells after yellow fever vaccination. Germline CDR1 SGHAT, CDR2 FQNNGV. V shed 5 bases and J 8 bases; nucleotides not matched to a gene: 5. This CDR3 region has 15 residues. Overall study results and limits: Overall, a small share of clonotypes was seen in both CD4 and CD8 compartments. Weaker, the secondary response had a peak occurring faster, on day 5 versus 15. Sorted repertoires could include abundant contaminating clonotypes from bulk cells. The booster response re-showed most primary clones: 96% CD4, 88% CD8.

In TCRdb, the 5' RACE reads were re-called with MiXCR into one record per CDR3 protein. The sample yields some 670,000 distinct CDR3 sequences, roughly 12% seen once. This clonotype was recorded a few times. Its antigen remains unidentified. The sequence was obtained from a man aged 25 to 45 who received the YFV17D yellow fever vaccine. The chain recombines TRBV11-2 with TRBJ2-1; 14 nucleotides match TRBD2. This specimen consisted of PBMCs, obtained on the day of the yellow fever booster vaccination. For the CDR3, the DNA is TGTGCCAGCAGCGCGACTAGCGGGAGGGCGTATGAGCAGTTCTTC. This translates into CASSATSGRAYEQFF.